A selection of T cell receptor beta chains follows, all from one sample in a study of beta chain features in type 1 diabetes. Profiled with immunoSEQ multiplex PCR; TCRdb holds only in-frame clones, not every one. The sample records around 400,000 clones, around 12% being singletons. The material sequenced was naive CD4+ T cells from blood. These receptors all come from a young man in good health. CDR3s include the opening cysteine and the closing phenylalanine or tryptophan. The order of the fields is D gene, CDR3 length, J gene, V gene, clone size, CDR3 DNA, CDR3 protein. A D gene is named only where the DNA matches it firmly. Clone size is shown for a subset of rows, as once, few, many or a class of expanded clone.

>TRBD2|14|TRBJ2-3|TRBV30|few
TGTGCCTGGAGTCCCGGACTAGGTCCGGATACGCAGTATTTT
CAWSPGLGPDTQYF
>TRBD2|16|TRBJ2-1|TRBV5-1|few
TGCGCCAGCAGCTTGGGAGGCGGGGGGGCCTTCAATGAGCAGTTCTTC
CASSLGGGGAFNEQFF
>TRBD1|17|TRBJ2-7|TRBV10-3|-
TGTGCCATCAGTTCCGGGACAGGGGTTGGAACCTCCTACGAGCAGTACTTC
CAISSGTGVGTSYEQYF
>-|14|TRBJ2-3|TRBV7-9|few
TGTGCCAGCACAGGGGTGACTAGCACAGATACGCAGTATTTT
CASTGVTSTDTQYF
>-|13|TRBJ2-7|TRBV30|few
TGTGCCTGGGGCCGGGGTACTTCCTACGAGCAGTACTTC
CAWGRGTSYEQYF
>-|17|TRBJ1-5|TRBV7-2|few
TGTGCCAGCAGCTTAGCGGGTCGCACAGCCCGTAAGCAGCCCCAGCATTTT
CASSLAGRTARKQPQHF
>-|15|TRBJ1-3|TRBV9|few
TGTGCCAGCAGCGTAGAGCCAGGGAGGGGAAACACCATATATTTT
CASSVEPGRGNTIYF
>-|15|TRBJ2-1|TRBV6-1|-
TGTGCCAGCAGTGAAGCCGGACAGACCTACAATGAGCAGTTCTTC
CASSEAGQTYNEQFF
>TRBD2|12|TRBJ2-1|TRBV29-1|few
TGCAGCGCCCCGGGAGGTTACAATGAGCAGTTCTTC
CSAPGGYNEQFF
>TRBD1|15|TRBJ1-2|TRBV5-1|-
TGCGCCAGCAGCTTGCCTTTGGGACAGGGTTATGGCTACACCTTC
CASSLPLGQGYGYTF
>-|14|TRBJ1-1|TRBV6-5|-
TGTGCCAGCAGCCCGAATACAGGGAACACTGAAGCTTTCTTT
CASSPNTGNTEAFF
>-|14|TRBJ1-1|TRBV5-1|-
TGCGCCAGCAGCACAACAGGGTTGAACACTGAAGCTTTCTTT
CASSTTGLNTEAFF
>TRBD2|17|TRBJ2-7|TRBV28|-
TGTGCCAGCAGTAAGCGGGAGGGTATTATTAACTCCTACGAGCAGTACTTC
CASSKREGIINSYEQYF
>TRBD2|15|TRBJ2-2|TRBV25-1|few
TGTGCCAGCAGTGAACTAGCGGGGGTTTCCGGGGAGCTGTTTTTT
CASSELAGVSGELFF
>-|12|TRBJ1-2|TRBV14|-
TGTGCCAGCAGCCAACTGAGGGAAGGCTACACCTTC
CASSQLREGYTF
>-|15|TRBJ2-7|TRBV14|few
TGTGCCAGCAGCCAAGTGCGCCTCTCACGCTACGAGCAGTACTTC
CASSQVRLSRYEQYF
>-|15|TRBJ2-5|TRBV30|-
TGTGCCTGGGTACCCCTTGGACTGACCCCGGAGACCCAGTACTTC
CAWVPLGLTPETQYF
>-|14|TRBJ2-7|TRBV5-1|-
TGCGCCAGCAGCTTGGGAGGTCTTCTCTACGAGCAGTACTTC
CASSLGGLLYEQYF
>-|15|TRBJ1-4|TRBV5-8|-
TGTGCCAGCAGCTTGGGCGGGGGCCGAGGTGAAAAACTGTTTTTT
CASSLGGGRGEKLFF
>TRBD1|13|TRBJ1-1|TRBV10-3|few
TGTGCCATCAGTGAGCAGGGACAGGGGAATCCTTTCTTT
CAISEQGQGNPFF
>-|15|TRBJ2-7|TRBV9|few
TGTGCCAGCAGCGTAGCGGGGGGCCTATCCTACGAGCAGTACTTC
CASSVAGGLSYEQYF
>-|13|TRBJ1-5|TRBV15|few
TGTGCCACCAACCAGGGATTCAATCAGCCCCAGCATTTT
CATNQGFNQPQHF
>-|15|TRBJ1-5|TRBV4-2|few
TGTGCCAGCAGCCCCCGACAGGAATACAATCAGCCCCAGCATTTT
CASSPRQEYNQPQHF
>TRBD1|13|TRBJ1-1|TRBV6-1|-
TGTGCCAGCAGTGGGACAGGGGTGACTGAAGCTTTCTTT
CASSGTGVTEAFF
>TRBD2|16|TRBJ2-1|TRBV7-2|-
TGTGCCAGCAGCTTAGATATAGCGGGAGGGCCGCGGGAGCAGTTCTTC
CASSLDIAGGPREQFF
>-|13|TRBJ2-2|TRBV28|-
TGTGCCAGCAGTCCCCCTAGTACCGGGGAGCTGTTTTTT
CASSPPSTGELFF
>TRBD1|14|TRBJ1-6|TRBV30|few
TGTGCCTGGTCGGGAGGGACAGAGGATTCACCCCTCCACTTT
CAWSGGTEDSPLHF
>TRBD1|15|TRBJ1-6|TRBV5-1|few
TGCGCCAGCAAAAAATCAGGGGGCCTTAATTCACCCCTCCACTTT
CASKKSGGLNSPLHF
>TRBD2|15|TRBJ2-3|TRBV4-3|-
TGCGCCAGCAGCCGCACGACTTTGGGGGGGGATACGCAGTATTTT
CASSRTTLGGDTQYF
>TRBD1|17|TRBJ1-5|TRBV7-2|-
TGTGCCAGCAGCTATCTGGGACAGGGGGCGAGCAATCAGCCCCAGCATTTT
CASSYLGQGASNQPQHF
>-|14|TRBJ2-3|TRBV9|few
TGTGCCAGCAGCGTAGGAGTTAGCACAGATACGCAGTATTTT
CASSVGVSTDTQYF
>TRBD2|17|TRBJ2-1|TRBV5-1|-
TGCGCCAGCAGCTTGACAGAAGCGGGAAGCTCCTACAATGAGCAGTTCTTC
CASSLTEAGSSYNEQFF
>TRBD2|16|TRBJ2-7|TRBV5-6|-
TGTGCCACGAGCCGGGAGGGCCTGTCTCTCTCTTACGAGCAGTACTTC
CATSREGLSLSYEQYF
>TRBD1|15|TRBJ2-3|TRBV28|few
TGTGCCAGCACCGACAGGGGGAAGAGCACAGATACGCAGTATTTT
CASTDRGKSTDTQYF
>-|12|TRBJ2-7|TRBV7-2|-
TGTGCCAGCAGCATAGACAGGAGCGAGCAGTACTTC
CASSIDRSEQYF
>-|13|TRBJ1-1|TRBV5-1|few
TGCGCCAGCAGCGGGCGGACAGACACTGAAGCTTTCTTT
CASSGRTDTEAFF
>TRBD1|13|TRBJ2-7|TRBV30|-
TGTGCCTGGAGGACGACAGGGTCCTACGAGCAGTACTTC
CAWRTTGSYEQYF
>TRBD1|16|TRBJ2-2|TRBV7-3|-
TGTGCCAGCAGCTTAGGACAGGAAAAGAACACCGGGGAGCTGTTTTTT
CASSLGQEKNTGELFF
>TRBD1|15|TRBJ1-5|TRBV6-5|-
TGTGCCAGCAGTTACGGGGACAGGGGCAATCAGCCCCAGCATTTT
CASSYGDRGNQPQHF
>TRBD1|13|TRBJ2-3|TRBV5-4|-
TGTGCCAGCCGGGACAGGGATACAGATACGCAGTATTTT
CASRDRDTDTQYF
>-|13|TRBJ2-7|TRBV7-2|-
TGTGCCAGCAGCTTACAACAGCCCTACGAGCAGTACTTC
CASSLQQPYEQYF